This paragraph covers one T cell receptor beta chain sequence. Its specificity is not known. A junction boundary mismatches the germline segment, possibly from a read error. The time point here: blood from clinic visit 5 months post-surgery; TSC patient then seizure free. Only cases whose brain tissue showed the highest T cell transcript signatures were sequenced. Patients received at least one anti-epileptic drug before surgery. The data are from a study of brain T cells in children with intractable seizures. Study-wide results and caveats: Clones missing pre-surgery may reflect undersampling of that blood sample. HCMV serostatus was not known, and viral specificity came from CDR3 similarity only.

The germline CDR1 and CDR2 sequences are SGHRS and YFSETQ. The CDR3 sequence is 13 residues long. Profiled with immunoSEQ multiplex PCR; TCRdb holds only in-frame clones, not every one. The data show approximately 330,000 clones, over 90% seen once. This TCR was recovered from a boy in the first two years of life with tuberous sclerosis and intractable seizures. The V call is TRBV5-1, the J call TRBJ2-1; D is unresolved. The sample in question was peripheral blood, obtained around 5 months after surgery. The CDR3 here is CASSLYSDNEQFF. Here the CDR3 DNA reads TGCGCCAGCAGCTTGTACTCCGACAATGAGCAGTTCTTC.